This T cell receptor (beta chain) derives from a study of blood T cell repertoires in COVID-19. About the study: COVID-19 samples from acute and convalescent phases originated in the United States, Italy and Spain. PBMCs, B-cell-depleted T cells, or T cells provided the cDNA or gDNA that made up the material.

In the authors' workflow: Amplifying reference gene primers gave estimates of nucleated cell counts. Method: immunoSEQ multiplex PCR; TCRdb's copy keeps in-frame clones and lacks some. Clonal size and the V and J genes are those of that table, whereas D and trimming came from the DNA. The top ten hold 7% to 8.5% of the sample, which has more than 15,000 clones, about 81% seen once. The CDR3 runs 16 residues. Unmatched junction bases numbered 7, after V lost 5 bases and J lost 1 base. The germline V gene has CDR1 KGHSH and CDR2 LQKENI. This rearrangement joins TRBV18 to TRBJ1-5; 8 bases line up with TRBD1. Sequenced: peripheral blood. The receptor's source is a man aged 60-69 years with acute or convalescent COVID-19. For the CDR3, the DNA is TGTGCCAGCTCATCGGGACAGGTTTGGAGCAATCAGCCCCAGCATTTT. It codes for CASSSGQVWSNQPQHF.